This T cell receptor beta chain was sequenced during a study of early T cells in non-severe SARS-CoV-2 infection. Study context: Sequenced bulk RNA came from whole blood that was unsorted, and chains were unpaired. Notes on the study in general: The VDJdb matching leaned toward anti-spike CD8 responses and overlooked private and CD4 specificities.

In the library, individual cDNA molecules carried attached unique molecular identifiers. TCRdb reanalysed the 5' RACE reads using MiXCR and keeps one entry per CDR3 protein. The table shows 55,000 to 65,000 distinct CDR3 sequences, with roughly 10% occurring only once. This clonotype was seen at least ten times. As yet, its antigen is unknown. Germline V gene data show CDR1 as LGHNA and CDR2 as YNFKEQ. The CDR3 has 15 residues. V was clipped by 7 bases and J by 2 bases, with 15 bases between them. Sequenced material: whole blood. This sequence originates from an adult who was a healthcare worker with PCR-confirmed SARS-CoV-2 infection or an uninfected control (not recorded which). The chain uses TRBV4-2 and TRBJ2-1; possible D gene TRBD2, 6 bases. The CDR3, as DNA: TGTGCCAGCAAACCACCGGGGGACCCCTACAATGAGCAGTTCTTC. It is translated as CASKPPGDPYNEQFF.